This TCR beta chain was documented in a study of T-cell memory formation after mild COVID-19. The overall study: Across donors, TCR clusters were largely donor specific.

Concerning this clonotype itself: Antigen: not known.

TCRdb re-derived calls from the 5' RACE reads in MiXCR, one entry per CDR3 protein. The sample consists of 450,000 to 650,000 distinct CDR3 sequences, about 20% of them appearing once. General study findings and limits: The pre-infection memory compartment contained some responding clones, suggesting cross-reactive memory joined. Contracting clones, day 15 to 85, had balanced CD4/CD8, and later expanders favored CD4+.

The germline V gene has CDR1 MNHEY and CDR2 SVGAGI. CDR3 size: 16 residues. The V and J ends lost 0 bases and 0 bases respectively, with 9 bases between them. The sequence was obtained from an adult woman who had mild COVID-19 (a few samples of this study predate the infection). Cell type and time point are not known. The sample comprised PBMCs or a T cell subset sorted from them (not recorded which). The chain is built from TRBV6-5 and TRBJ2-4, with D perhaps matching TRBD2 (6 bases). The CDR3 loop is CASSYSEGAAKNIQYF. The CDR3 DNA sequence: TGTGCCAGCAGTTACTCGGAGGGCGCAGCCAAAAACATTCAGTACTTC.